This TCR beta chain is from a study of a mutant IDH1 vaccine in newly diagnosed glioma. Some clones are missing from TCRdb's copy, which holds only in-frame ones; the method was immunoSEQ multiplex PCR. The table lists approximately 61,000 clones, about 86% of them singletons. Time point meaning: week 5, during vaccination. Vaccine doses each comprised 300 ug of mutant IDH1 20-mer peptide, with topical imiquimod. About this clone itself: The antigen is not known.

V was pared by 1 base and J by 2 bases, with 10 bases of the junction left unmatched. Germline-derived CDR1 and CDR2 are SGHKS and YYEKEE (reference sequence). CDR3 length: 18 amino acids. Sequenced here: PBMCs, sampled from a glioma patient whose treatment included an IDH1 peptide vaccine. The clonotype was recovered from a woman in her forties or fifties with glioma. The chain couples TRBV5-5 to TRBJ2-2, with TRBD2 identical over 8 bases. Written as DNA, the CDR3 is TGTGCCAGCAGCTTGATACCCCGGGGGGGGGTTAACACCGGGGAGCTGTTTTTT. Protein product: CASSLIPRGGVNTGELFF.